These 10 T cell receptor beta chains were all obtained from the same sample, sequenced in a study of T cell responses to AZD1222 COVID-19 vaccine. Produced via immunoSEQ multiplex PCR; TCRdb's table is partial and in-frame only. The sample lists around 270,000 clones, about 94% seen once, with approximately 0.52% in the top ten. This sample comprised peripheral blood, obtained 28 days after the second AZD1222 dose. The receptors derive from an adult who received the AZD1222 COVID-19 vaccine.

This sequence joins TRBV5-1 and TRBJ1-5; D is uncertain. In germline, CDR1 is SGHRS, CDR2 YFSETQ. V lost 1 base and J lost 5, with 7 bases in between. CDR3 length: 13 residues. The CDR3 DNA is TGCGCCAGCAGCTTGTCTTGGGATCAGCCCCAGCATTTT. Its translation: CASSLSWDQPQHF. Together with reference TRBV5-1 and TRBJ1-5, the CDR3 gives the full variable domain: KAGVTQTPRYLIKTRGQQVTLSCSPISGHRSVSWYQQTPGQGLQFLFEYFSETQRNKGNFPGRFSGRQFSNSRSEMNVSTLELGDSALYLCASSLSWDQPQHFGDGTRLSIL.

The V and J genes are TRBV28 and TRBJ2-5; weak D call: TRBD1 (5 bases). V lost 6 bases to trimming and J lost 1 base, with 12 bases between them. Germline lookup yields CDR1 MDHEN and CDR2 SYDVKM. This CDR3 is built from 14 residues. In DNA form, the CDR3 reads TGTGCCAGCAGCCCACCAGACAGCCAAGAGACCCAGTACTTC. This codes for CASSPPDSQETQYF. The full variable domain, with the rest looked up from reference TRBV28 and TRBJ2-5, is DVKVTQSSRYLVKRTGEKVFLECVQDMDHENMFWYRQDPGLGLRLIYFSYDVKMKEKGDIPEGYSVSREKKERFSLILESASTNQTSMYLCASSPPDSQETQYFGPGTRLLVL.

The genes are TRBV30 and TRBJ2-1; 10 nucleotides agree with TRBD2. V lost 3 bases to trimming and J lost 8 bases; unmatched junction nucleotides: 13. The CDR3 loop spans 16 amino acids. Germline-derived CDR1 and CDR2 are GTSNPN and SVGIG (reference sequence). In nucleotides, the CDR3 is TGTGCCTGGAGACTAGCGGGAATCCTTTATCGCGATGAGCAGTTCTTC. This encodes CAWRLAGILYRDEQFF.

This chain links TRBV28 with TRBJ1-1; the D gene is possibly TRBD1 (6 bases). CDR3 length equals 12 residues. Per germline, CDR1 MDHEN and CDR2 SYDVKM. V was trimmed by 2 bases and J by 8 bases, leaving 9 bases between them. CDR3 sequence reads: CASSLNRAEAFF. CDR3 DNA: TGTGCCAGCAGTTTAAACAGGGCGGAAGCTTTCTTT.

This chain links TRBV28 with TRBJ2-7, with a weak D call TRBD1 (6 bases). Looked up from germline, CDR1 is MDHEN and CDR2 is SYDVKM. This CDR3 region has 12 residues. V was shortened by 6 bases and J by 4 bases, with 10 bases between the two germline ends. The DNA for the CDR3 is TGTGCCAGCAGAAGAGGGGGATACGAGCAGTACTTC. Translating gives CASRRGGYEQYF.

The chain combines TRBV11-2 with TRBJ2-1, with no clear D. In germline, CDR1 is SGHAT, CDR2 FQNNGV. CDR3 length equals 11 residues. The chain's CDR3 is CASGSYNEQFF. The CDR3 coding sequence is TGTGCTTCCGGCTCCTACAATGAGCAGTTCTTC.

V is TRBV12-3 or TRBV12-4 and J is TRBJ1-1, with 7 bases that match TRBD1. V was clipped by 10 bases and J by 5 bases; unmatched bases: 7. The length of the CDR3 is 12 residues. CDR3 sequence: CATNRGGTEAFF. The CDR3 bases are TGTGCCACCAACAGGGGAGGAACTGAAGCTTTCTTT.

The chain couples TRBV5-6 to TRBJ2-3, with D possibly matching TRBD2 (5 bases). V dropped 1 base and J dropped 5 bases, with 14 bases sitting between them. The CDR3 spans 15 residues. Germline V gene sequence: CDR1 SGHDT, CDR2 YYEEEE. This chain's CDR3 is CASSLTGMVGDTQYF. Here the CDR3 DNA reads TGTGCCAGCAGCTTGACGGGAATGGTTGGAGATACGCAGTATTTT.

This sequence joins TRBV7-8 and TRBJ1-1; the match to TRBD1 covers 10 bases. V trimming: 5 bases; J trimming: 6 bases; junction bases outside the gene matches: 12. The V gene's germline CDR1 is SGHVS and CDR2 FQNEAQ. The CDR3 is made up of 16 amino acids. The CDR3 loop reads CASSATGGAIGPEAFF. For the CDR3, the DNA is TGTGCCAGCAGCGCGACAGGGGGCGCGATAGGGCCTGAAGCTTTCTTT.

This clone showed up just once. The chain has TRBV27 and TRBJ1-4; possibly TRBD1 for D (6 bases). The CDR3 is 15 amino acids. Trimming took 6 bases from V and 8 from J, leaving 19 bases between them. Germline CDR1 reads MNHEY; CDR2 reads SMNVEV (reference sequence). Here the CDR3 reads CASSPLGEGEEKLFF. The CDR3, as DNA: TGTGCCAGCAGCCCACTAGGGGAGGGGGAGGAAAAACTGTTTTTT.